Listed below are T cell receptor beta chains from one sample, sequenced in a study of blood T cell repertoires in COVID-19. The method was immunoSEQ multiplex PCR; TCRdb's version includes in-frame clones alone and lacks a portion of them. There are approximately 200,000 clones in the sample; 80% occur only once, and less than 8% lies in the top ten. Sequencing input: PBMCs or T cells enriched from blood (not recorded which). Receptors were obtained from a woman between 40 and 50 years old with acute COVID-19. CDR3s include the opening cysteine and the closing phenylalanine or tryptophan. D genes are given only for firm matches. Rows may omit the clone size; those that give it use once, few, many or a size class.

TRBD2 | TRBJ2-1 | - | TRBV6-5 | TGTGCCAGCAGATCACTAGCGGGGGGTTCGAATGGGCAGTTCTTC | CASRSLAGGSNGQFF
- | TRBJ2-7 | once | TRBV12-3/TRBV12-4 | TGTGCCAGCAGTTCAGGCAGGGTCGGCGAGCAGTACTTC | CASSSGRVGEQYF
TRBD1 | TRBJ1-2 | - | TRBV7-2 | TGTGCCAGCAGCTTAGTAGGGACAGGGGAGCTTCACTATGGCTACACCTTC | CASSLVGTGELHYGYTF
- | TRBJ2-3 | once | TRBV30 | TGTGCCTGGAGTGCCCTGGGACAAGGCACAGATACGCAGTATTTT | CAWSALGQGTDTQYF
TRBD1 | TRBJ1-5 | - | TRBV7-9 | TGTGCCAGCAGAGGGCAGGGGGAACATCAGCCCCAGCATTTT | CASRGQGEHQPQHF
TRBD1 | TRBJ1-2 | - | TRBV5-5 | TGTGCCAGCAGCTGGGACAGAACAATTAACTATGGCTACACCTTC | CASSWDRTINYGYTF
- | TRBJ1-3 | - | TRBV7-9 | TGTGCCAGCAGCTTAGTCGGTGGCAGGGAAGGATCTGGAAACACCATATATTTT | CASSLVGGREGSGNTIYF
TRBD2 | TRBJ2-3 | - | TRBV27 | TGTGCCAGCAGTTTAGCTAGCGGGAGTAAAACAGATACGCAGTATTTT | CASSLASGSKTDTQYF
TRBD1 | TRBJ2-1 | - | TRBV28 | TGTGCCAGCAGCAAAACAGGGGGCGCGTGGAATGAGCAGTTCTTC | CASSKTGGAWNEQFF
- | TRBJ2-7 | - | TRBV10-3 | TGTGCCATCAGCCAGGGTCTTACCTACGAGCAGTACTTC | CAISQGLTYEQYF
- | TRBJ2-1 | - | TRBV6-5 | TGTGCCAGCAGCCCCTCGGGGGGCCCCTCGGGCGAGCAGTTCTTC | CASSPSGGPSGEQFF
- | TRBJ2-3 | - | TRBV7-2 | TGTGCCAGCAGCTTACGGCAGGGGCGAGGTTGGCGGGATACGCAGTATTTT | CASSLRQGRGWRDTQYF
TRBD1 | TRBJ1-3 | - | TRBV18 | TGTGCCAGCTCAACGACAGGGGGCTACTCTGGAAACACCATATATTTT | CASSTTGGYSGNTIYF
TRBD1 | TRBJ2-5 | - | TRBV24-1 | TGTGCCACAGGGGAGGACAGGGGAATTTTGGAGACCCAGTACTTC | CATGEDRGILETQYF
TRBD1 | TRBJ1-3 | - | TRBV7-8 | TGTGCCAGCAGCCAACCTCCGGGACAGTGGATCTCTGGAAACACCATATATTTT | CASSQPPGQWISGNTIYF
- | TRBJ2-1 | - | TRBV28 | TGTGCCAGCAGTTCCCTGGGGCGGAAGTATTCTCCCTACAATGAGCAGTTCTTC | CASSSLGRKYSPYNEQFF
- | TRBJ2-6 | - | TRBV10-3 | TGTGCCATCAGTGAGAGCTCGGGGTCTGGGGCCAACGTCCTGACTTTC | CAISESSGSGANVLTF
- | TRBJ1-2 | - | TRBV5-4 | TGTGCCAGCAGCTTAGCAGGGTTTTGGGGCTACACCTTC | CASSLAGFWGYTF
- | TRBJ1-4 | - | TRBV25-1 | TGTGCCAGCAGTGGGGCAGGGAGGGAAAAACTGTTTTTT | CASSGAGREKLFF
- | TRBJ2-2 | - | TRBV24-1 | TGTGCCACCGGGACACTTGACACCGGGGAGCTGTTTTTT | CATGTLDTGELFF
- | TRBJ1-2 | - | TRBV5-4 | TGTGCCAGCAGCCTGATGAAGGCGGGTCATGGCTACACCTTC | CASSLMKAGHGYTF
TRBD1 | TRBJ1-1 | - | TRBV28 | TGTGCCAGCAGTTTAAGCATGGAGGACAGGGGGACTGAAGCTTTCTTT | CASSLSMEDRGTEAFF
- | TRBJ1-2 | - | TRBV28 | TGTGCCAGCAGTTTAGACTTCTCGTCAGAACAATTC | CASSLDFSSEQF
TRBD1 | TRBJ1-2 | - | TRBV29-1 | TGCAGCGTTGAAGCCAGGACAGGTTCCTCTGGCTACACCTTC | CSVEARTGSSGYTF
- | TRBJ1-4 | - | TRBV30 | TGTGCCTGGACTGGGGGGGGAACTAATGAAAAACTGTTTTTT | CAWTGGGTNEKLFF
- | TRBJ2-2 | - | TRBV10-2 | TGCGCCAGCAGCCTAGCGACCGGCACCGGGGAGCTGTTTTTT | CASSLATGTGELFF
- | TRBJ1-5 | - | TRBV21-1 | TGTGCCAGCAGCGTTGTGGGACAGGCTCGCAATCAGCCCCAGCATTTT | CASSVVGQARNQPQHF
TRBD1 | TRBJ2-7 | - | TRBV7-9 | TGTGCCAGCAGCCCGGTAGCAGGGGGACCCTACGAGCAGTACTTC | CASSPVAGGPYEQYF
- | TRBJ1-1 | - | TRBV18 | TGTGCCAGCTCAAGAAAACAGGGAGAGACTGAAGCTTTCTTT | CASSRKQGETEAFF
- | TRBJ1-1 | few | TRBV11-2 | TGTGCCAGCAGCTTAGCGGCGGGCAGAAACACTGAAGCTTTCTTT | CASSLAAGRNTEAFF
- | TRBJ1-2 | - | TRBV6-5 | TGTGCCAGCACCAACGCGGGGGCGGGTGGCTACACCTTC | CASTNAGAGGYTF
TRBD1 | TRBJ2-7 | - | TRBV18 | TGTGCCAGCTCACCGGGGGACAGGGGGCAGTACTTC | CASSPGDRGQYF
TRBD2 | TRBJ2-4 | once | TRBV28 | TGTGCCAGCACCCTCGGGACTAGCGGGAGGCTAGCCAAAAACATTCAGTACTTC | CASTLGTSGRLAKNIQYF
TRBD1 | TRBJ2-5 | - | TRBV6-2/TRBV6-3 | TGTGCCAGCAGTGAGACAGGGGGCGGGGGGCCAGAGACCCAGTACTTC | CASSETGGGGPETQYF
- | TRBJ1-1 | - | TRBV11-2 | TGTGCCAGCAGCTCGGTCGGGAACACTGAAGCTTTCTTT | CASSSVGNTEAFF
- | TRBJ1-5 | - | TRBV19 | TGTGCCAGTACGATACAGGGATTTAAAGGGAATCAGCCCCAGCATTTT | CASTIQGFKGNQPQHF
- | TRBJ2-7 | - | TRBV5-1 | TGCGCCAGCAGCTTGGATGGAGGGGTCCCCTACGAGCAGTACTTC | CASSLDGGVPYEQYF
- | TRBJ2-7 | - | TRBV19 | TGTGCCAGTAGCCGACAGGCGCGATCCTACGAGCAGTACTTC | CASSRQARSYEQYF
- | TRBJ1-2 | - | TRBV18 | TGTGCCAGCTCACCCTCCGGACAGAACTATGGCTACACCTTC | CASSPSGQNYGYTF
TRBD1 | TRBJ1-5 | - | TRBV28 | TGTGCCAGCAGTTTGGACAGGGGCGGTAGCAATCAGCCCCAGCATTTT | CASSLDRGGSNQPQHF